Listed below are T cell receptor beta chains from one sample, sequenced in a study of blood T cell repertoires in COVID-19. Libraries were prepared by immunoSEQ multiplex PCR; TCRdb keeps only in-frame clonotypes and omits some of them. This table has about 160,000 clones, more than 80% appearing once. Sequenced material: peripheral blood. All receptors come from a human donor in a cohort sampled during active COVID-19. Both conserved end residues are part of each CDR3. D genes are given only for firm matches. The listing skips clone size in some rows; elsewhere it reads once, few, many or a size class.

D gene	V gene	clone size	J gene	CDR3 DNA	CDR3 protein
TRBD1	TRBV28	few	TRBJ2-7	TGTGCCAGCAGAGACGGCCCGGGACAGGGGGCGAACGAGCAGTACTTC	CASRDGPGQGANEQYF
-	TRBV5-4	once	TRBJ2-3	TGTGCCAGCAGCTCCCCGGGGTTAGGTTCGCCGCAGTATTTT	CASSSPGLGSPQYF
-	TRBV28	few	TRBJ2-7	TGTGCCAGCCGGCGGGGACAGAACTACGAGCAGTACTTC	CASRRGQNYEQYF
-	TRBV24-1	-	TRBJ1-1	TGTGCCACCAGAGCCGGGTTGAACACTGAAGCTTTCTTT	CATRAGLNTEAFF
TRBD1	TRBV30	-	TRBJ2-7	TGTGCCTGGAGTGTAGGGGGACAGGGGTCCTACGAGCAGTACTTC	CAWSVGGQGSYEQYF
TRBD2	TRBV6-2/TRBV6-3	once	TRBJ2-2	TGTGCCAGCAGTTCGCCGGGACTAGCGGGATTGTCGAACACCGGGGAGCTGTTTTTT	CASSSPGLAGLSNTGELFF
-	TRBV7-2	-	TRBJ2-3	TGTGCCAGCAGCTTTCAAACTCCGGGAGATACGCAGTATTTT	CASSFQTPGDTQYF
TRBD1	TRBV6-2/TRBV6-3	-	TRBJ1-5	TGTGCCAGCAGTTCGCCGCGGGTGACAGGGGAGCCCCAGCATTTT	CASSSPRVTGEPQHF
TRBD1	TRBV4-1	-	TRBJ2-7	TGCGCCAGCAGCCCCGAGGGACAGAACTACGAGCAGTACTTC	CASSPEGQNYEQYF
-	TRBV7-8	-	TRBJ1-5	TGTGCCAGCAGAGGGGGAGGGAGTCAGCCCCAGCATTTT	CASRGGGSQPQHF
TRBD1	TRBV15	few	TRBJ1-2	TGTGCCACCAGCAGTTTGGGGACAGGGGCAGAGGGCTACACCTTC	CATSSLGTGAEGYTF
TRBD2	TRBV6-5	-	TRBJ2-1	TGTGCCAGCATCCCTAGCGGGAGTCTGAACAATGAGCAGTTCTTC	CASIPSGSLNNEQFF
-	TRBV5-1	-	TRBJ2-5	TGCGCCAGCAGCTTGGGGCGTTCAGGAGAGACCCAGTACTTC	CASSLGRSGETQYF
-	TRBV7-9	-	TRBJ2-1	TGTGCCAGCAGCTTAGGTGGCACTCCGGGGCAGTTCTTC	CASSLGGTPGQFF
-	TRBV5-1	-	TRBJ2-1	TGCGCCAGCAGCTTGAAGTCCGAGAGCTCCTACAATGAGCAGTTCTTC	CASSLKSESSYNEQFF
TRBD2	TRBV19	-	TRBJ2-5	TGTGCCAGTAACACGGGGGGAGAGACCCAGTACTTC	CASNTGGETQYF
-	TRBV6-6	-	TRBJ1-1	TGTGCCAGCAGTCTTTCTCAGGGGAACACTGAAGCTTTCTTT	CASSLSQGNTEAFF